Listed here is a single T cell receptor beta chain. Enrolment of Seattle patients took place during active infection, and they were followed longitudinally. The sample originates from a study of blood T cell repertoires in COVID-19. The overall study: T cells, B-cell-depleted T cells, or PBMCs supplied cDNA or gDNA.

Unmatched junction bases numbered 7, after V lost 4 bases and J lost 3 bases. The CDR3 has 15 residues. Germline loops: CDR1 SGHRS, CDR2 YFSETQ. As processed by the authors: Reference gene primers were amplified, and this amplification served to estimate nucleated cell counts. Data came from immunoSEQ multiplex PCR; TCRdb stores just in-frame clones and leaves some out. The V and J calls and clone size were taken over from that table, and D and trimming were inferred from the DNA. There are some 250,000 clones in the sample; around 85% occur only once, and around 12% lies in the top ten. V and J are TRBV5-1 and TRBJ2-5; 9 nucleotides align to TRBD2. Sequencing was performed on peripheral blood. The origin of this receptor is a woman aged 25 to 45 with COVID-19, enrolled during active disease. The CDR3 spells CASSLLIAGEETQYF. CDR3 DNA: TGCGCCAGCAGCCTCCTGATAGCGGGGGAAGAGACCCAGTACTTC.